This is a list of T cell receptor beta chains from one sample in a study of T cell responses to AZD1222 COVID-19 vaccine. Only in-frame clones appear in the TCRdb table, and some are missing; sequencing was by immunoSEQ multiplex PCR. The profile shows 65,000 to 90,000 clones, around nine tenths of them singletons. Source: peripheral blood, taken 28 days after the second AZD1222 dose. The origin of the receptors is an adult who received the AZD1222 COVID-19 vaccine. Each CDR3 is given with its conserved first and last residue. A D gene is named only where the DNA matches it firmly. Clone size, where shown, is once, few, many, or a class for clones that have expanded.

j_gene	v_gene	abundance	d_gene	CDR3nt	CDR3aa
TRBJ1-5	TRBV2	NA	NA	TGTGCCAGCAGTGAAGCGGGTTCTTATCAGCCCCAGCATTTT	CASSEAGSYQPQHF
TRBJ1-2	TRBV29-1	NA	NA	TGCAGCGTTGGAAACTGGGATGGCTACACCTTC	CSVGNWDGYTF
TRBJ1-5	TRBV6-5	NA	NA	TGTGCCAGCAGTTGGGGCCCTTATCAGCCCCAGCATTTT	CASSWGPYQPQHF
TRBJ1-2	TRBV13	NA	NA	TGTGCCAGCACCGGGGGTAGTTATGGCTACACCTTC	CASTGGSYGYTF
TRBJ2-5	TRBV18	NA	NA	TGTGCCAGCTCACCACAGGGCACCCAAGAGACCCAGTACTTC	CASSPQGTQETQYF
TRBJ2-1	TRBV23-1	NA	TRBD2	TGCGCCAGCAGTCAATCGGGGACTAGCAGGGGTCCGAGTGGGTACAATGAGCAGTTCTTC	CASSQSGTSRGPSGYNEQFF
TRBJ1-1	TRBV2	NA	NA	TGTGCCAGCAGTGGTCGGGGAGAAATGAACACTGAAGCTTTCTTT	CASSGRGEMNTEAFF
TRBJ1-2	TRBV6-5	NA	NA	TGTGCCAGCAGCCAACTTGGGGGCTATGGCTACACCTTC	CASSQLGGYGYTF
TRBJ2-1	TRBV7-2	NA	TRBD2	TGTGCCAGCAGCTTAGCCAGCGGGAGTGGAAGCAATGAGCAGTTCTTC	CASSLASGSGSNEQFF
TRBJ2-1	TRBV5-4	NA	TRBD2	TGTGCCAGCAGCTTAACTAGCGGGACCTACAATGAGCAGTTCTTC	CASSLTSGTYNEQFF
TRBJ2-7	TRBV5-6	NA	NA	TGTGCCAGCAGCTTGGGCAGTAAACGTTACGAGCAGTACTTC	CASSLGSKRYEQYF
TRBJ2-1	TRBV3-1/TRBV3-2	NA	TRBD1	TGTGCCAGCAGCCCCACTTGGGACAGGGAGTACAATGAGCAGTTCTTC	CASSPTWDREYNEQFF
TRBJ1-5	TRBV21-1	NA	NA	TGTGCCAGCAGCAAATTAGGGGTCACCGGCCAGCCCCAGCATTTT	CASSKLGVTGQPQHF
TRBJ2-1	TRBV7-9	NA	NA	TGTGCCAGCAGCTTAGCGGAACACTACAATGAGCAGTTCTTC	CASSLAEHYNEQFF
TRBJ1-1	TRBV7-3	NA	NA	TGTGCCAGCAGCTTACGGGCCGTGAACACTGAAGCTTTCTTT	CASSLRAVNTEAFF
TRBJ2-2	TRBV9	NA	NA	TGTGCCAGCAGCCTTATTACCGGGGCCGGGGAGCTGTTTTTT	CASSLITGAGELFF
TRBJ2-7	TRBV7-9	NA	TRBD1	TGTGCCAGCAGCGCCCTTAACCAGGGGGCGAACTACGAGCAGTACTTC	CASSALNQGANYEQYF
TRBJ2-1	TRBV6-4	NA	TRBD2	TGTGCCAGCACCCTAAGGACTAGCGTGTACAATGAGCAGTTCTTC	CASTLRTSVYNEQFF
TRBJ1-1	TRBV7-2	NA	NA	TGTGCCAGCAGCTTGGGGCCGGCGAACACTGAAGCTTTCTTT	CASSLGPANTEAFF
TRBJ1-1	TRBV7-9	few	TRBD1	TGTGCCAGCAGTGTAACAGGGGGCTTTGAAGCTTTCTTT	CASSVTGGFEAFF
TRBJ2-2	TRBV7-9	NA	TRBD2	TGTGCCAGCAGTCTAGCGGTGGGGGACACCGGGGAGCTGTTTTTT	CASSLAVGDTGELFF
TRBJ2-1	TRBV10-1	NA	NA	TGCGCCAGCAGTGAAAGTGTCTCTGAGCAGTTCTTC	CASSESVSEQFF
TRBJ2-1	TRBV7-3	few	NA	TGTGCCAGCAGTTCAAACAATGAGCAGTTCTTC	CASSSNNEQFF
TRBJ2-7	TRBV6-4	NA	NA	TGTGCCAGCAGTGACGGGGTAGTGGGCGAGCAGTACTTC	CASSDGVVGEQYF
TRBJ2-1	TRBV3-1/TRBV3-2	NA	TRBD2	TGTGCCAGCAGCCATCTACTAGCGGGACCATTAAGCTCCTACAATGAGCAGTTCTTC	CASSHLLAGPLSSYNEQFF
TRBJ2-1	TRBV3-1/TRBV3-2	NA	TRBD2	TGTGCCAGCAGCCAAGGTCCGGTTAGCGGGGCCCACAATGAGCAGTTCTTC	CASSQGPVSGAHNEQFF
TRBJ2-1	TRBV12-5	once	TRBD2	TGTGCTAGTGGTTTGGTAATGGAGGCTAGCGGTTACAATGAGCAGTTCTTC	CASGLVMEASGYNEQFF
TRBJ1-2	TRBV6-4	NA	NA	TGTGCCAGCAGCGAACAAGCCGGGTCAGGAGGCTACACCTTC	CASSEQAGSGGYTF
TRBJ2-7	TRBV5-1	NA	TRBD2	TGCGCCAGCAGCTTACCAGGGGCTGGTCTAGCGGGTCTCCCGGGGGGCGAGCAGTACTTC	CASSLPGAGLAGLPGGEQYF
TRBJ1-4	TRBV7-2	NA	NA	TGTGCCAGCAGCTCAGGGGCTAATGAAAAACTGTTTTTT	CASSSGANEKLFF
TRBJ2-7	TRBV5-6	NA	TRBD2	TGTGCCAGCAGCTTGCGGCTAGCGGGAGTGGTCCTTCCGGACGAGCAGTACTTC	CASSLRLAGVVLPDEQYF
TRBJ1-2	TRBV5-4	few	TRBD1	TGTGCCAGCAGCTTGGCCGGGACAGATGGCTACACCTTC	CASSLAGTDGYTF
TRBJ2-2	TRBV9	NA	TRBD1	TGTGCCAGCAGCGCACAGGGGCGGAACACCGGGGAGCTGTTTTTT	CASSAQGRNTGELFF
TRBJ1-1	TRBV10-3	NA	NA	TGTGCCATCAGTGAGTCCGGAAGTATTGGTGGAAACACTGAAGCTTTCTTT	CAISESGSIGGNTEAFF
TRBJ1-4	TRBV15	NA	NA	TGTGCCACCAGCAGAGGGACAGCGGTTACTAATGAAAAACTGTTTTTT	CATSRGTAVTNEKLFF
TRBJ1-1	TRBV29-1	once	NA	TGCACCTCCACGAAGAACACTGAAGCTTTCTTT	CTSTKNTEAFF
TRBJ2-5	TRBV23-1	NA	NA	TGCGCCAGCAGTCAAGCTCTTCAAGAGACCCAGTACTTC	CASSQALQETQYF
TRBJ2-7	TRBV29-1	NA	TRBD1	TGCAGCGTTGAAGATCGCCTCGACAGGGCGGGCGAGCAGTACTTC	CSVEDRLDRAGEQYF
TRBJ2-1	TRBV6-2/TRBV6-3	NA	TRBD2	TGTGCCAGCAGTTACCTAATGCTAGCGGGAGGGCCCAATGAGCAGTTCTTC	CASSYLMLAGGPNEQFF
TRBJ2-1	TRBV7-2	once	TRBD2	TGTGCCAGCAGCCCCGCCGGGACTAGCAGTTACAATGAGCAGTTCTTC	CASSPAGTSSYNEQFF
TRBJ2-2	TRBV23-1	NA	TRBD2	TGCGCCAGCCCCTTGGGCGGGAGGGCCGGGGAGCTGTTTTTT	CASPLGGRAGELFF
TRBJ2-7	TRBV12-5	NA	TRBD2	TGTGCTAGTGGTTTGGTAGTCGTAACTAGCGGGGGGCGAGGTTTGATGGGAGAGCAGTACTTC	CASGLVVVTSGGRGLMGEQYF
TRBJ1-4	TRBV19	NA	NA	TGTGCCAGTAGGAACCTTGGAGTGGCAACTAATGAAAAACTGTTTTTT	CASRNLGVATNEKLFF
TRBJ1-2	TRBV6-4	NA	TRBD1	TGTGCCAGCAGTGATGGGACAGGGGCTAGTGGCTACACCTTC	CASSDGTGASGYTF
TRBJ2-1	TRBV25-1	few	TRBD2	TGTGCCAGCAGTCGTAGCGGGAGGGCCAGGTTCAATGAGCAGTTCTTC	CASSRSGRARFNEQFF
TRBJ1-4	TRBV7-9	NA	TRBD1	TGTGCCAGCAGCCCAGGGACAGGGATCGAAAAACTGTTTTTT	CASSPGTGIEKLFF
TRBJ1-2	TRBV2	NA	TRBD1	TGTGCCAGCAGCGAACAGGGGAACTATGGCTACACCTTC	CASSEQGNYGYTF
TRBJ2-1	TRBV10-3	NA	NA	TGTGCCATCAGTGAAGGCGGAAATGAGCAGTTCTTC	CAISEGGNEQFF
TRBJ2-2	TRBV7-2	NA	NA	TGTGCCAGCAGCTTAACAACCATCAACACCGGGGAGCTGTTTTTT	CASSLTTINTGELFF
TRBJ2-1	TRBV5-1	NA	TRBD1	TGCGCCAGCAGCACCACAGAACAGGGGTTCGATGAGCAGTTCTTC	CASSTTEQGFDEQFF
TRBJ2-7	TRBV5-1	NA	NA	TGCGCCAGCAGCTTGGAACTAGTAGGGGGGTACGAGCAGTACTTC	CASSLELVGGYEQYF
TRBJ1-3	TRBV9	NA	NA	TGTGCCAGCAGCGTAGGGCCGGCCGCTGGAAACACCATATATTTT	CASSVGPAAGNTIYF